This T cell receptor beta chain is from a study of metastatic and nonmetastatic thyroid tumors (dated by TCRdb to about 2020). For the study in its entirety: Repertoires from peripheral blood and from tumor or nodule tissue samples of malignant and benign thyroid patients were compared.

The library was prepared using PCR. Instrument on record: Illumina HiSeq 4000. The TCR beta-chain CDR3 region of each patient was profiled by high-throughput sequencing. Per the original workflow: Drawing on CDR3 differences between clinicopathological groups, the researchers built a classifier meant to tell apart patients with distant-metastatic papillary thyroid cancer. The Shannon index was used to assess repertoire diversity, and the Morisita-Horn index was used to assess tumor-blood repertoire similarity. TCRdb trimmed public reads at Q25 via fastp, called clones via MiXCR and kept in-frame beta chains. The authors' filters were not applied to this entry. The sample table records approximately 58,000 clones; around 20% of these occur just once. The ten largest account for approximately 4% of the sample. This clone was recorded many times. It has no known antigen specificity. Within one base of it there is no much larger clone, and no base qualities were kept.

General study outcomes and caveats: TCR beta diversity was reported as significantly higher in malignant tumors than in benign nodules, in both blood and tumor samples.

The germline V and J ends show losses of 0 bases and 3 bases respectively, and no gene match explains 9 bases of the junction. The germline V gene gives CDR1 as SGHRS and CDR2 as YFSETQ. The CDR3 has 18 amino acids, counting the end cysteine and phenylalanine. Only the CDR3 region is kept as DNA, spanning 54 bases read in frame from base 1. Before undergoing thyroid surgery, none of the patients had been given any kind of treatment. Using T-cell receptor beta sequencing, the researchers looked back retrospectively at clinical samples from patients, gathered between about 2011 and 2019. The source material was blood. Recombination linked TRBV5-1 to TRBJ2-1, and 10 junction bases match TRBD2. This TCR was sampled from a female donor with papillary thyroid cancer or a benign thyroid nodule (not recorded which). Some clones in this sample may be carry-over from other donors' samples. The DNA sequence is given as TGCGCCAGCAGCTTGGGGTCGAAGCGGGAGGGGAACTACAATGAGCAGTTCTTC. It specifies CASSLGSKREGNYNEQFF.